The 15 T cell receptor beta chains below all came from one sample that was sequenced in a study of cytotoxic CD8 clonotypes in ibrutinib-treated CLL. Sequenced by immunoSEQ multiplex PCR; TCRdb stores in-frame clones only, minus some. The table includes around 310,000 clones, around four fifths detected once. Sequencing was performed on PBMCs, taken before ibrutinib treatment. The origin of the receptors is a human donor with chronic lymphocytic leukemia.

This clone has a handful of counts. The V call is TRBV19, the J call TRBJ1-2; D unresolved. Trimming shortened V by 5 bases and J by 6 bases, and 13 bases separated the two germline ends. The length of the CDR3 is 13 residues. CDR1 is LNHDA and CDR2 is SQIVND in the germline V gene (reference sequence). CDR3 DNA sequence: TGTGCCAGTAGTCTTGGCAACAGTCATGGCTACACCTTC. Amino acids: CASSLGNSHGYTF.

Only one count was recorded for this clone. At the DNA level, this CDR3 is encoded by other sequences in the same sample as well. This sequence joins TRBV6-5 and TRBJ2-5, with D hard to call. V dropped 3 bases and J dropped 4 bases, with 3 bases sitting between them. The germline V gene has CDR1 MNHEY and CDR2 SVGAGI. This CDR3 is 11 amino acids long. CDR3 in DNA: TGTGCCAGCAGTTATCGAGAGACCCAGTACTTC. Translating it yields CASSYRETQYF.

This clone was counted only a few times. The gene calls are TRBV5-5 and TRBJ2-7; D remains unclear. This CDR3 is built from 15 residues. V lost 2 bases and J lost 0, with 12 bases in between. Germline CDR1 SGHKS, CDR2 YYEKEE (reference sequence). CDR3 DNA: TGTGCCAGCAGCTTTGTGGCTTTGAGCTCCTACGAGCAGTACTTC. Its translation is CASSFVALSSYEQYF. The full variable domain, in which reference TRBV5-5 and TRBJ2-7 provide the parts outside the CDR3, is DAGVTQSPTHLIKTRGQQVTLRCSPISGHKSVSWYQQVLGQGPQFIFQYYEKEERGRGNFPDRFSARQFPNYSSELNVNALLLGDSALYLCASSFVALSSYEQYFGPGTRLTVT.

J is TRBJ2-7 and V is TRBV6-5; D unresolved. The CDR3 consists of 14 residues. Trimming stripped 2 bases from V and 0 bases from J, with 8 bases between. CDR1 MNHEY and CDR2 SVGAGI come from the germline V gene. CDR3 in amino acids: CASSYAGSSYEQYF. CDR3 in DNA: TGTGCCAGCAGTTACGCAGGCAGCTCCTACGAGCAGTACTTC.

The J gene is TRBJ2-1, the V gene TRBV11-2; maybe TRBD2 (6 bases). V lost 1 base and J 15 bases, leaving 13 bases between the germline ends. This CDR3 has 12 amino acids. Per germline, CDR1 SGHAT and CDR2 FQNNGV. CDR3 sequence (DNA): TGTGCCAGCAGCTTAGGAACTAGCAGAGTGTTCTTC. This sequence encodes CASSLGTSRVFF. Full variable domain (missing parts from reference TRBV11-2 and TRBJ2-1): EAGVAQSPRYKIIEKRQSVAFWCNPISGHATLYWYQQILGQGPKLLIQFQNNGVVDDSQLPKDRFSAERLKGVDSTLKIQPAKLEDSAVYLCASSLGTSRVFFGPGTRLTVL.

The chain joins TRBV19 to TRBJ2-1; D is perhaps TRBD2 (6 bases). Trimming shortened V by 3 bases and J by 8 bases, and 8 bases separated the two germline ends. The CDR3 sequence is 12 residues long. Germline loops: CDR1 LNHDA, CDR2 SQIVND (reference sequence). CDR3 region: CASSISGDEQFF. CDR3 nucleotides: TGTGCCAGTAGTATCTCGGGAGATGAGCAGTTCTTC.

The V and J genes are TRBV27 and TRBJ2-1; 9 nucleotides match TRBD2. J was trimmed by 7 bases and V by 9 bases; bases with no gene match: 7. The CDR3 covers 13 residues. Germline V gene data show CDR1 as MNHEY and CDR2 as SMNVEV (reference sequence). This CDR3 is CASTRTSANEQFF. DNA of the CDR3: TGTGCCAGTACCAGGACTAGCGCAAATGAGCAGTTCTTC.

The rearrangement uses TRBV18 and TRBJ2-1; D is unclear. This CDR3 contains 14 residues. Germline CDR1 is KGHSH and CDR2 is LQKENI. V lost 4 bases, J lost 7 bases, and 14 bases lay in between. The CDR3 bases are TGTGCCAGCTCACAAGATAGATCTGGGAATGAGCAGTTCTTC. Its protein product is CASSQDRSGNEQFF.

The CDR3 DNA reads TGTGCCAGCAGCCACCCCGGGACAGGGGAGTACAATGAGCAGTTCTTC. As protein: CASSHPGTGEYNEQFF. V gene TRBV7-6 combines with J gene TRBJ2-1; 10 bases align to TRBD1. There are 16 residues in the CDR3. Germline CDR1 reads SGHVS; CDR2 reads FNYEAQ. The ends lost 5 bases at V and 4 bases at J; junction bases unmatched: 8.

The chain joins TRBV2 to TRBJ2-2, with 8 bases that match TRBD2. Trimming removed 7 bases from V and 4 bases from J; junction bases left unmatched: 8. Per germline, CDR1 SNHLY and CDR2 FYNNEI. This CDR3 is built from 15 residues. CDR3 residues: CASTRLALGTGELFF. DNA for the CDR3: TGTGCCAGCACGAGACTAGCGCTGGGCACCGGGGAGCTGTTTTTT.

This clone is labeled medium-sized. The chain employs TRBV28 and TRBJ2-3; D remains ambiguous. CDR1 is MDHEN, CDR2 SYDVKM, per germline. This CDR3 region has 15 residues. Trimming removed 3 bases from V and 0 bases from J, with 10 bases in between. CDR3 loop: CASSFPPASTDTQYF. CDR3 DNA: TGTGCCAGCAGTTTCCCTCCTGCCAGCACAGATACGCAGTATTTT.

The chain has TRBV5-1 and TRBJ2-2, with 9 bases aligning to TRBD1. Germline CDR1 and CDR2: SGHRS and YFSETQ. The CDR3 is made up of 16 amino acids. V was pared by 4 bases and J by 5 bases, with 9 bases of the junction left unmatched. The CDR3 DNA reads TGCGCCAGCAGCCCCCGGGACAGGGATGGGACCGGGGAGCTGTTTTTT. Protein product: CASSPRDRDGTGELFF.

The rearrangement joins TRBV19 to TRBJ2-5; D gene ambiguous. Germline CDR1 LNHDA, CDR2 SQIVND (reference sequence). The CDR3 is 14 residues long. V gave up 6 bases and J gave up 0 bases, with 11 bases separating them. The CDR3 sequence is CASSPTADQETQYF. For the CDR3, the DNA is TGTGCCAGTAGCCCCACAGCAGACCAAGAGACCCAGTACTTC.

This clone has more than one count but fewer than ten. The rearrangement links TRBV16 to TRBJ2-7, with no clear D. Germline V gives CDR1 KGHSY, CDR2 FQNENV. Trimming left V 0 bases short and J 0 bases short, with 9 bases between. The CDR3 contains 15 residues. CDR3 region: CASSQSRGSSYEQYF. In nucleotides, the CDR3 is TGTGCCAGCAGCCAATCTCGCGGTAGCTCCTACGAGCAGTACTTC.

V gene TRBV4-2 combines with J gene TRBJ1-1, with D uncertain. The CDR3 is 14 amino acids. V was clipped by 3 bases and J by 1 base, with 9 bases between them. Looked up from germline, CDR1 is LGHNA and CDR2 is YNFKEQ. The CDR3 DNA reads TGTGCCAGCAGCCACTCAACAGAGAACACTGAAGCTTTCTTT. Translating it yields CASSHSTENTEAFF.